Presented here are 19 T cell receptor beta chains from one specimen sequenced in a study of cytomegalovirus exposure and HLA in healthy donors. PCR primers comprised 60 Vbeta and 13 Jbeta primers. Clones were sequenced by immunoSEQ multiplex PCR, and TCRdb holds only the in-frame ones, with some missing. The specimen's table records more than 40,000 clones. Sequencing was done on a sample of PBMCs. The source is a female donor in good health and CMV-seronegative.

The gene calls are TRBV30 and TRBJ2-4, with D possibly matching TRBD2 (5 bases). Germline loops: CDR1 GTSNPN, CDR2 SVGIG (reference sequence). The CDR3 is made up of 13 amino acids. The V end lost 5 bases, the J end lost 0 bases, and 8 bases lay between the germline ends. The CDR3 DNA reads TGTGCCTGGGAAGCGGTAGCCAAAAACATTCAGTACTTC. This encodes CAWEAVAKNIQYF.

V usage is TRBV1 and J usage is TRBJ2-1; the table gives TRBD1 as D, unverified against the DNA. TRBV1 has pseudogene status. The length of the CDR3 is 19 residues. CDR3 sequence: CTSSQDRQGFDSSYNEQFF. CDR3 DNA sequence: TGCACCAGCAGCCAAGACCGACAGGGATTCGATAGCTCCTACAATGAGCAGTTCTTC.

The J gene is TRBJ2-7, the V gene TRBV6-5; 10 nucleotides line up with TRBD2. V gave up 7 bases and J gave up 1 base; unmatched junction bases: 4. CDR3 size: 14 residues. Germline CDR1 is MNHEY and CDR2 is SVGAGI. CDR3 coding DNA: TGTGCCAGCACCAGGACTAGCGGTTCCTACGAGCAGTACTTC. Amino acid sequence: CASTRTSGSYEQYF.

CDR3 protein: CASSESGEDTEAFF. The CDR3 nucleotides are TGTGCCAGCAGTGAATCAGGGGAAGACACTGAAGCTTTCTTT. This rearrangement joins TRBV2 to TRBJ1-1; D is perhaps TRBD1 (6 bases). CDR3 length: 14 residues. The germline V gene has CDR1 SNHLY and CDR2 FYNNEI. V shed 2 bases and J shed 3 bases, with 10 bases lying between them.

This chain connects TRBV15 to TRBJ1-2; the D gene is possibly TRBD1 (5 bases). The CDR3 spans 15 residues. Germline V gives CDR1 LNHNV, CDR2 YYDKDF (reference sequence). The ends were cut back, 0 bases at V and 5 bases at J, with 13 bases in the middle. CDR3 DNA: TGTGCCACCAGCAGAGAGGTTCAGGGCGTATATGGCTACACCTTC. Its translation: CATSREVQGVYGYTF.

As DNA, the CDR3 is TGCAGCGTTGGACGACCCGGCCTAGCGGGAGTGGGGGAGACCCAGTACTTC. Translated: CSVGRPGLAGVGETQYF. This chain joins TRBV29-1 and TRBJ2-5; 10 nucleotides agree with TRBD2. Germline trimming cut 4 bases from V and 5 bases from J; bases unmatched to any gene: 16. This CDR3 comprises 17 residues. Germline loops: CDR1 SQVTM, CDR2 ANQGSEA.

The rearrangement uses TRBV5-6 and TRBJ1-1; D is perhaps TRBD1 (5 bases). V was cut by 3 bases and J by 5 bases, with 11 bases left in between. There are 13 residues in the CDR3. Looked up from germline, CDR1 is SGHDT and CDR2 is YYEEEE. The CDR3 region has the DNA TGTGCCAGCAGCTCAGACAGCTCTACTGAAGCTTTCTTT. It encodes CASSSDSSTEAFF.

The rearrangement uses TRBV7-2 and TRBJ2-5; D is possibly TRBD2 (7 bases). V was shortened by 6 bases and J by 4 bases, with 15 bases between the two germline ends. CDR3 length equals 14 residues. CDR1 is SGHTA, CDR2 FQGNSA, per germline. The DNA for the CDR3 is TGTGCCAGCAGGGAGCGCGGGGGCGGAGAGACCCAGTACTTC. This encodes CASRERGGGETQYF.

The V call is TRBV7-9, the J call TRBJ1-1, with 7 bases that match TRBD1. The CDR3 is 15 residues long. J was trimmed by 5 bases and V by 4 bases; bases with no gene match: 10. Per germline, CDR1 SEHNR and CDR2 FQNEAQ (reference sequence). The CDR3 region has the DNA TGTGCCAGCAGCTCATACACAGGGGCGGGTACTGAAGCTTTCTTT. The encoded protein is CASSSYTGAGTEAFF.

V gene TRBV4-1 combines with J gene TRBJ1-1; D perhaps matches TRBD1 (6 bases). The CDR3 is 16 residues long. Germline lookup yields CDR1 MGHRA and CDR2 YSYEKL. Trimming left V 0 bases short and J 0 bases short, with 11 bases between. The CDR3 nucleotides read TGCGCCAGCAGCCAAGATCAGGGGATGCTGAACACTGAAGCTTTCTTT. Encoded protein: CASSQDQGMLNTEAFF.

Here the CDR3 reads CASRFGRENTEAFF. The CDR3 coding sequence is TGTGCCAGCAGGTTCGGACGGGAGAACACTGAAGCTTTCTTT. The chain links TRBV6-1 to TRBJ1-1; the D is unclear. This CDR3 has 14 amino acids. Germline CDR1 reads MNHNS; CDR2 reads SASEGT. V dropped 6 bases and J dropped 1 base, with 12 bases sitting between them.

The chain joins TRBV28 to TRBJ1-5; D not resolved. Germline assignment: CDR1 MDHEN and CDR2 SYDVKM. This CDR3 is 15 amino acids long. V lost 2 bases to trimming and J lost 4 bases, with 12 bases between them. The CDR3 DNA sequence: TGTGCCAGCAGTTTAGATGGAGGAGGGAATCAGCCCCAGCATTTT. Translated: CASSLDGGGNQPQHF.

The rearrangement joins TRBV19 to TRBJ2-1, with 8 bases identical to TRBD1. Trimming cost V 6 bases and J 5 bases; bases outside gene matches: 9. There are 15 residues in the CDR3. The germline V gene encodes CDR1 LNHDA and CDR2 SQIVND (reference sequence). The CDR3 is CASRRTGGPDNEQFF. The CDR3 coding sequence is TGTGCCAGTAGACGCACAGGGGGGCCCGACAATGAGCAGTTCTTC. The full variable domain, rest sourced from reference TRBV19 and TRBJ2-1, is DGGITQSPKYLFRKEGQNVTLSCEQNLNHDAMYWYRQDPGQGLRLIYYSQIVNDFQKGDIAEGYSVSREKKESFPLTVTSAQKNPTAFYLCASRRTGGPDNEQFFGPGTRLTVL.

The genes are TRBV6-1 and TRBJ2-7; 9 nucleotides match TRBD2. The ends lost 3 bases at V and 4 bases at J; junction bases unmatched: 4. Per the germline V gene, CDR1 is MNHNS and CDR2 is SASEGT. The CDR3 sequence is 14 residues long. In nucleotides, the CDR3 is TGTGCCAGCAGTGAGCGGGAGGGCCTATACGAGCAGTACTTC. Translated, it gives CASSEREGLYEQYF.

The V gene is TRBV30, the J gene TRBJ1-2; the match to TRBD1 covers 7 bases. V lost 5 bases, J lost 1 base, and 7 bases stayed unmatched. Germline lookup yields CDR1 GTSNPN and CDR2 SVGIG (reference sequence). The CDR3 has 14 amino acids. The CDR3 DNA reads TGTGCCTGGGTTCCGGGACAGTATAACTATGGCTACACCTTC. Protein product: CAWVPGQYNYGYTF.

The V and J genes are TRBV5-1 and TRBJ2-2; 14 bases are shared with TRBD2. Trimming cost V 2 bases and J 3 bases; bases outside gene matches: 6. The CDR3 runs 18 residues. CDR1 and CDR2 (germline): SGHRS, YFSETQ. The CDR3: CASSFGTSGSKDTGELFF. CDR3 in DNA: TGCGCCAGCAGCTTTGGGACTAGCGGGAGTAAAGACACCGGGGAGCTGTTTTTT.

The J gene is TRBJ2-7, the V gene TRBV18; possible D gene TRBD2, 5 bases. V was shortened by 2 bases and J by 0 bases, with 11 bases between the two germline ends. The germline V gene encodes CDR1 KGHSH and CDR2 LQKENI. The length of the CDR3 is 15 residues. CDR3 sequence reads: CASSPTGVSSYEQYF. The DNA for the CDR3 is TGTGCCAGCTCACCAACCGGGGTAAGCTCCTACGAGCAGTACTTC.

This chain uses TRBV2 with TRBJ2-2, with TRBD1 matching over 9 bases. The germline V gene encodes CDR1 SNHLY and CDR2 FYNNEI. The CDR3 runs 15 residues. The junction had 8 bases not matched to a gene; V was cut back by 8 bases and J by 4 bases. CDR3 coding DNA: TGTGCCAGCCGGAACAGGGGGCTGGGCACCGGGGAGCTGTTTTTT. Translating gives CASRNRGLGTGELFF.

The chain links TRBV5-1 to TRBJ2-1, with D hard to call. CDR3 length equals 15 residues. Deletions cut 1 base from V and 0 bases from J, with 8 bases between. The germline CDR1 and CDR2 sequences are SGHRS and YFSETQ. The CDR3 protein is CASSLTASSYNEQFF. The CDR3 DNA follows: TGCGCCAGCAGCTTGACAGCCAGCTCCTACAATGAGCAGTTCTTC.